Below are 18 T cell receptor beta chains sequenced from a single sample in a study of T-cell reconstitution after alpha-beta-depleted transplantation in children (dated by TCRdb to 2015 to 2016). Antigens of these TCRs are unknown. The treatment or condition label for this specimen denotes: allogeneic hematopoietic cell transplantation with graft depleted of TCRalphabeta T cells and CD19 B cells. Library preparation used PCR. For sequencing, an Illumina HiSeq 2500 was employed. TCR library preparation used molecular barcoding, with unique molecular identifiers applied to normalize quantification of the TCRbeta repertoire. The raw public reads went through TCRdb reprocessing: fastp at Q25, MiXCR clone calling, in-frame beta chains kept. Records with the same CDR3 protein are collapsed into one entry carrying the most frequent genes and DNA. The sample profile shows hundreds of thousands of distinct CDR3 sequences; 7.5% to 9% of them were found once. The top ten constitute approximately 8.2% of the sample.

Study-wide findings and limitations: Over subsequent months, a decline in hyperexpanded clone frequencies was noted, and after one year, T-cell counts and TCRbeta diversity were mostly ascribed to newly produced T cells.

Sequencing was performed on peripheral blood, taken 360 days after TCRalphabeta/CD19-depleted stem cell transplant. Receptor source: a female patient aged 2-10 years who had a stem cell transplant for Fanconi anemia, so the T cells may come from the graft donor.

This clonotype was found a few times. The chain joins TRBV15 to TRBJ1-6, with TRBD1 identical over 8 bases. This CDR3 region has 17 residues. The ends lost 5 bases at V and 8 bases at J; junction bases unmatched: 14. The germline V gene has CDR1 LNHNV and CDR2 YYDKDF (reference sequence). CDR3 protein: CATSYALGQGYYSPLHF. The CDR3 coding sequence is TGTGCCACCAGCTACGCTCTTGGACAGGGTTACTATTCACCCCTCCACTTT. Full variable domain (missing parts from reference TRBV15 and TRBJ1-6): DAMVIQNPRYQVTQFGKPVTLSCSQTLNHNVMYWYQQKSSQAPKLLFHYYDKDFNNEADTPDNFQSRRPNTSFCFLDIRSPGLGDTAMYLCATSYALGQGYYSPLHFGNGTRLTVT.

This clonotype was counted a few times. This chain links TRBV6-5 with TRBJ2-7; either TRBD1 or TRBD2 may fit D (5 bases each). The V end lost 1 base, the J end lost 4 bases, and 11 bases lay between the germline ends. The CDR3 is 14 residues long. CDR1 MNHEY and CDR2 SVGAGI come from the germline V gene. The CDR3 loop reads CASSYWVGGYEQYF. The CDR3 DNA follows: TGTGCCAGCAGTTACTGGGTTGGGGGTTACGAGCAGTACTTC.

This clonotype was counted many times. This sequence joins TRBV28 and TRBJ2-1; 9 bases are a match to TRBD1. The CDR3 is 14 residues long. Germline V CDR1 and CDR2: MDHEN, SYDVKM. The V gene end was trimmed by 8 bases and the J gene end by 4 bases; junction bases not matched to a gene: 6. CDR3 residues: CASGTGSLYNEQFF. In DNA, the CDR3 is TGTGCCAGCGGGACAGGGAGCCTTTACAATGAGCAGTTCTTC.

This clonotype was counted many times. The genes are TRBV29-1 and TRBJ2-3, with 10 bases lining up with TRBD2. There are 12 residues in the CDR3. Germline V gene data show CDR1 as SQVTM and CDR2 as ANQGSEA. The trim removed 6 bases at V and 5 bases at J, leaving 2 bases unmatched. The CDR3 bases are TGCAGCGTCAGCGGGGGGGGAGATACGCAGTATTTT. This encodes CSVSGGGDTQYF.

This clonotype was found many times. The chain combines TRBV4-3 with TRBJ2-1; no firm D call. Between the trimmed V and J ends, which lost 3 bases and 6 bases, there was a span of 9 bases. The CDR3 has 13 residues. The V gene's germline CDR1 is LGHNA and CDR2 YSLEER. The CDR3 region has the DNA TGCGCCAGCAGCCAGGCCAACAGCAATGAGCAGTTCTTC. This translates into CASSQANSNEQFF.

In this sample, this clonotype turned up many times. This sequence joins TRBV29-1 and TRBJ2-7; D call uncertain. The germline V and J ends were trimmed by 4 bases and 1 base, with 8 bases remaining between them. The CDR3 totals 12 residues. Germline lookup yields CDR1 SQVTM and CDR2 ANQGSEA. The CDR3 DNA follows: TGCAGCGTTGGAAGGGAATCCTACGAGCAGTACTTC. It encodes CSVGRESYEQYF.

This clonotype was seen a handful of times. The DNA for the CDR3 is TGTGCCAGCAGCGTCGCGGGCCCCCATGGGGACGAGCAGTACGTC. This translates into CASSVAGPHGDEQYV. This chain joins TRBV5-5 and TRBJ2-7, with D possibly being TRBD2 (5 bases). This CDR3 has 15 residues. Germline CDR1 SGHKS, CDR2 YYEKEE (reference sequence). Trimming cost V 4 bases and J 5 bases, with 19 bases left between them.

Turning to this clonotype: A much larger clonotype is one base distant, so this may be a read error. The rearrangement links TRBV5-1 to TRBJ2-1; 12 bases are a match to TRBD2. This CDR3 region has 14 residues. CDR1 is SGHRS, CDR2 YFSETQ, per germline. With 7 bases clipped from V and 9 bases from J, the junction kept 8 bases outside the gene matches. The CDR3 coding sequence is TGCGCCAGCGGCATGACTAGCGGGAGTGTTGAGCAGTTCTTC. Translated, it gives CASGMTSGSVEQFF.

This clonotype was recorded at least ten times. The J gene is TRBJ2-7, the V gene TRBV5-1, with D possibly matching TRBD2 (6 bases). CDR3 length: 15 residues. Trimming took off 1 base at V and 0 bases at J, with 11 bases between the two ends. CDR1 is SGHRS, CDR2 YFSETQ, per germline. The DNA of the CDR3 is TGCGCCAGCAGCTTGCCGCGGGGCAGCTCCTACGAGCAGTACTTC. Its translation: CASSLPRGSSYEQYF.

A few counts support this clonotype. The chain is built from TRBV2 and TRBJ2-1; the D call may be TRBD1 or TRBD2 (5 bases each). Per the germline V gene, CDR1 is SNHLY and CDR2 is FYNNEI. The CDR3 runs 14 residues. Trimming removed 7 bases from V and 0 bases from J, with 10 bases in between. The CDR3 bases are TGTGCCAGCAAGTGGGGGAGCTCCTACAATGAGCAGTTCTTC. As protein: CASKWGSSYNEQFF.

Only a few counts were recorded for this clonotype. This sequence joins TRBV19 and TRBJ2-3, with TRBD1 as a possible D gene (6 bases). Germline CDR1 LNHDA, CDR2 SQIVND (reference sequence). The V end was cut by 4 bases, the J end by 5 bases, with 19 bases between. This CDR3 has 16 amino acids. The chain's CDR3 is CASSSLFGGRGDTQYF. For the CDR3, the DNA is TGTGCCAGTAGTAGCCTCTTTGGGGGCCGGGGAGATACGCAGTATTTT.

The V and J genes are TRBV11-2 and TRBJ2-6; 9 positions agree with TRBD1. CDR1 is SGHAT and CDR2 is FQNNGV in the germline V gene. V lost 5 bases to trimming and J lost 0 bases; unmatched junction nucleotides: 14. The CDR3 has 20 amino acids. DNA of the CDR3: TGTGCCAGCAGCATACGGGGTTGGGGGACAGGGAGCTCTGGGGCCAACGTCCTGACTTTC. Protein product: CASSIRGWGTGSSGANVLTF.

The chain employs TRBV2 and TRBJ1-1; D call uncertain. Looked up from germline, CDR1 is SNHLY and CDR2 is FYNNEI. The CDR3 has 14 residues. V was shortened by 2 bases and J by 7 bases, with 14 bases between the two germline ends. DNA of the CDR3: TGTGCCAGCAGTGAATGGACTGTCCCAAATGAAGCTTTCTTT. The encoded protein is CASSEWTVPNEAFF. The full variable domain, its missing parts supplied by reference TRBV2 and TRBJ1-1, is EPEVTQTPSHQVTQMGQEVILRCVPISNHLYFYWYRQILGQKVEFLVSFYNNEISEKSEIFDDQFSVERPDGSNFTLKIRSTKLEDSAMYFCASSEWTVPNEAFFGQGTRLTVV.

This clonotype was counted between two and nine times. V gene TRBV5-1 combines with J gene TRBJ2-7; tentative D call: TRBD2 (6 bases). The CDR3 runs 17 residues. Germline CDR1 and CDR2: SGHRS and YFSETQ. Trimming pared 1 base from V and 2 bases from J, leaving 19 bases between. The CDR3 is CASSLNGGDHGTYEQYF. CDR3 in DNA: TGCGCCAGCAGCTTGAATGGCGGGGATCACGGAACCTACGAGCAGTACTTC.

CDR3 sequence (DNA): TGTGCCACCAGCAGAGGTCAGGGAACCCTTTCGCAGTATTTT. Its translation is CATSRGQGTLSQYF. The chain uses TRBV15 and TRBJ2-3; tentative D call: TRBD1 (5 bases). Between the trimmed V and J ends, which lost 1 base and 10 bases, there was a span of 15 bases. Germline V CDR1 and CDR2: LNHNV, YYDKDF (reference sequence). The CDR3 consists of 14 residues. The full variable domain, completed using reference TRBV15 and TRBJ2-3, is DAMVIQNPRYQVTQFGKPVTLSCSQTLNHNVMYWYQQKSSQAPKLLFHYYDKDFNNEADTPDNFQSRRPNTSFCFLDIRSPGLGDTAMYLCATSRGQGTLSQYFGPGTRLTVL.

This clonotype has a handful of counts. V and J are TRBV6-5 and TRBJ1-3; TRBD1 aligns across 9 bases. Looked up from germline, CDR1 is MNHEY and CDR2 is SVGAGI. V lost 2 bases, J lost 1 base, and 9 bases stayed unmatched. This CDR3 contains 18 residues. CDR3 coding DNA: TGTGCCAGCAGTTACCTGACAGGGGGTACCGGATCTGGAAACACCATATATTTT. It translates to CASSYLTGGTGSGNTIYF.

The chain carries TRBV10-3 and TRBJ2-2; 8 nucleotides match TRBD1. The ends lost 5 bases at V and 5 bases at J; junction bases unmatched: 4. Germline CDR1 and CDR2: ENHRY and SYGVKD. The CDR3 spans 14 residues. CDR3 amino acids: CAISSDRGTGELFF. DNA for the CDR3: TGTGCCATCAGTTCCGACAGGGGAACCGGGGAGCTGTTTTTT.

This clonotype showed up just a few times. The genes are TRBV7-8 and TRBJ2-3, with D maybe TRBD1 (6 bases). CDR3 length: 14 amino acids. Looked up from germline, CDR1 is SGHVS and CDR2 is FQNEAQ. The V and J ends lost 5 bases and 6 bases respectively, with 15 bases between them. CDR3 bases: TGTGCCAGCAGCCTTGGGACAAGTGCGGATACGCAGTATTTT. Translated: CASSLGTSADTQYF.